This TCR beta chain emerged from a study of graft-versus-host responses after intestinal transplantation. In its sample, this clone was seen a few times. Assay: immunoSEQ multiplex PCR; the TCRdb copy retains only in-frame clones and omits some. The repertoire includes 6,000 to 8,000 clones, 82% of them detected once, and around 9.6% sits in the top ten. This CDR3 contains 16 residues. Graft tissue was processed to release intraepithelial and lamina propria lymphocytes. This receptor was taken from a human patient who received an intestinal transplant, so some T cells may come from the graft donor. Here the sequenced sample was ileum tissue, taken roughly 130 days after transplant. The chain has TRBV21-1 and TRBJ2-7; the DNA was not used to check the table's D call, TRBD2. TRBV21-1 is noted as a pseudogene. Here the CDR3 DNA reads TGTGCCAGCAGCAAGTATAGGACTAGCGCAACCTACGAGCAGTACTTC. Amino acid sequence: CASSKYRTSATYEQYF.